This T cell receptor (beta chain) was captured in a study of shared clonotypes between healthy human individuals. Background on the study: In total, the donors were two women and a few men aged 18 to 49.

Naive CD4+ cells were CD45RA-selected; the remaining cells were memory. On this clone: At the DNA level, this CDR3 is encoded by other sequences in the same sample as well.

This table comes from immunoSEQ multiplex PCR, and its TCRdb copy is limited to in-frame clones, with some not included. The profile covers almost 750,000 clones, with roughly 72% appearing a single time and more than 1.5% taken by the ten largest. V was shortened by 2 bases and J by 2 bases, with 9 bases between the two germline ends. Germline lookup yields CDR1 MNHEY and CDR2 SVGAGI. CDR3 length equals 14 residues. The receptor was isolated from a woman aged 25 to 39 in good health. The chain is built from TRBV6-5 and TRBJ1-2; weak D call: TRBD1 (6 bases). Sequenced material: memory CD4+ T cells sorted from blood. Subset indicated: CD45RA-negative fraction. Here the CDR3 reads CASSYPTGNYGYTF. Here the CDR3 DNA reads TGTGCCAGCAGTTACCCCACAGGGAACTATGGCTACACCTTC.